The rows below give T cell receptor beta chains drawn from one sample of a study of CD8+CD57+ T cells in acquired aplastic anemia. Each CDR3 protein is one row after TCRdb ran MiXCR on the reads. Of roughly 180,000 distinct CDR3 sequences listed, less than 65% were seen once; the top ten hold 46%. The sequenced sample consisted of sorted CD4+, CD8+, or CD8+CD57+ T cells (not recorded which) from PBMCs. Every receptor here comes from a human donor with severe aplastic anemia or a healthy control (not recorded which). Each CDR3 is given with its conserved first and last residue. The D gene is left open where the match is weak. Only some rows state a clone size, as once, few, many or a class for expanded clones.

clone_size	v_call	d_call	j_call	cdr3_nt	cdr3_aa
-	TRBV29-1	TRBD2	TRBJ2-1	TGCAGCGTTCCTGGGCTAGCGGGGGGTATTGGTGAGCAGTTCTTC	CSVPGLAGGIGEQFF
many	TRBV14	-	TRBJ1-4	TGTGCCAGCAGCCAAGATATTTGGCGTGAGGGGTCGACTAATGAAAAACTGTTTTTT	CASSQDIWREGSTNEKLFF
-	TRBV6-1	TRBD1	TRBJ2-1	TGTGCCAGCAGTGAGCTACAGGGGGCGCTTCGGAATGAGCAGTTCTTC	CASSELQGALRNEQFF
-	TRBV4-1	-	TRBJ1-2	TGCGCCAGCAGCCCCCTCGGGGGGTCGGGCTACACCTTC	CASSPLGGSGYTF
-	TRBV20-1	-	TRBJ1-5	TGCAGTGCTAAAGGACAGCCCAATCAGCCCCAGCATTTT	CSAKGQPNQPQHF
-	TRBV5-8	-	TRBJ2-5	TGTGCCAGCAGCTCCTGGGGGCCCGAGACCCAGTACTTC	CASSSWGPETQYF
-	TRBV2	-	TRBJ2-5	TGTGCCAGCGCGGGCCTAGAGAAGACCCAGTACTTC	CASAGLEKTQYF
-	TRBV11-3	-	TRBJ1-2	TGTGCCAGCAGCTCGGACGGGAATAACTATGGCTACACCTTC	CASSSDGNNYGYTF
-	TRBV2	-	TRBJ1-1	TGTGCCAGCAGTGAAGAGGGGCGGGGGACTGAAGCTTTCTTT	CASSEEGRGTEAFF
-	TRBV20-1	-	TRBJ1-4	TGCAGTGCAACGACTCCAGGGGATGAAAAACTGTTTTTT	CSATTPGDEKLFF
-	TRBV4-2	-	TRBJ2-7	TGTGCCAGCAGCCAGGAAGCGGACTACGAGCAGTACTTC	CASSQEADYEQYF
many	TRBV9	-	TRBJ2-7	TGTGCCAGCAGCGGCCGGGCGGCCGGCTACGAGCAGTACTTC	CASSGRAAGYEQYF
-	TRBV9	-	TRBJ1-3	TGTGCCAGCAGCGGGGGGGCCAACATGAACACCATATATTTT	CASSGGANMNTIYF
-	TRBV7-2	-	TRBJ2-3	TGTGCCAGCAGCTTAGCGGATCGGGTAGATACGCAGTATTTT	CASSLADRVDTQYF
many	TRBV5-8	-	TRBJ1-1	TGTGCCAGCAGCTTTCAGTTGGAAGCTTTCTTT	CASSFQLEAFF
-	TRBV6-5	-	TRBJ2-7	TGTGCCAGCAGTTACGTTCGTGGGGCCTACGAGCAGTACTTC	CASSYVRGAYEQYF
-	TRBV29-1	-	TRBJ2-1	TGCAGCGTTGTGCTTTTAAATGAGCAGTTCTTC	CSVVLLNEQFF
-	TRBV5-1	TRBD2	TRBJ2-7	TGCGCCAGCAGCTGGACTAGCGGGTTCTCCTACGAGCAGTACTTC	CASSWTSGFSYEQYF
-	TRBV20-1	-	TRBJ2-3	TGCAGTGCTACCCCAATCAGCACAGATACGCAGTATTTT	CSATPISTDTQYF
-	TRBV20-1	TRBD2	TRBJ2-3	TGCAGTGCCAACCCCGGGACTAGGAGCACAGATACGCAGTATTTT	CSANPGTRSTDTQYF
-	TRBV9	-	TRBJ2-5	TGTGCCAGCAGCGTAGAAGGGCAGGGACAGACCCAGTACTTC	CASSVEGQGQTQYF
few	TRBV7-9	TRBD1	TRBJ1-1	TGTGCCAGCAGTTACGACAGGGTGAACACTGAAGCTTTCTTT	CASSYDRVNTEAFF
-	TRBV2	TRBD2	TRBJ2-6	TGTGCCAGCAGGGCGGGACTAGCGGGGAGCTCTGGGGCCAACGTCCTGACTTTC	CASRAGLAGSSGANVLTF
few	TRBV19	-	TRBJ2-5	TGTGCCAGTAGTATGGAGTCGCTTGGGAAAGAGACCCAGTACTTC	CASSMESLGKETQYF
many	TRBV7-9	TRBD1	TRBJ2-7	TGTGCCAGCAGCTTAGCTTCAGGGGGTGATAGCGAGCAGTACTTC	CASSLASGGDSEQYF
once	TRBV20-1	-	TRBJ2-7	TGCAGTGCTAGTAAGGGGAGCTCCTACGAGCAGTACTTC	CSASKGSSYEQYF
-	TRBV20-1	-	TRBJ1-6	TGCAGTGCTAGACCCGGGACGAATTCACCCCTCCACTTT	CSARPGTNSPLHF
-	TRBV5-6	-	TRBJ2-2	TGTGCCAGCAGAGGACGGAGGACCGGGGAGCTGTTTTTT	CASRGRRTGELFF
-	TRBV10-2	-	TRBJ1-6	TGCGCCAGCAGTGAATACCCTATTCGGGCCCTCCACTTT	CASSEYPIRALHF
few	TRBV7-8	-	TRBJ2-7	TGTGCCAGCAGCTTAGGGGAGAGGGCAGGTTGGCAGTACTTC	CASSLGERAGWQYF
-	TRBV10-3	-	TRBJ1-3	TGTGCCATCAGTGAGTTCAGCAGGGTGGATCGAAACACCATATATTTT	CAISEFSRVDRNTIYF
many	TRBV19	-	TRBJ1-5	TGTGCCAGTAGTATAGGGCAGGGGATTGATCAGCCCCAGCATTTT	CASSIGQGIDQPQHF
many	TRBV19	TRBD2	TRBJ2-3	TGTGCCAGTAGTATGGGCGGGGGAGCTGTAGATACGCAGTATTTT	CASSMGGGAVDTQYF
-	TRBV20-1	-	TRBJ2-5	TGCAGTGCTAGCGGGAGAAGCAGAGAGACCCAGTACTTC	CSASGRSRETQYF
-	TRBV5-1	TRBD1	TRBJ2-7	TGCGCCAGCCGCGGACAGGGTGACGAGCAGTACTTC	CASRGQGDEQYF
-	TRBV6-1	TRBD1	TRBJ2-7	TGTGCCAGCAGGGAAAACAGGGGCCGCGGGGAGCAGTACTTC	CASRENRGRGEQYF
-	TRBV12-3/TRBV12-4	-	TRBJ2-7	TGTGCCAGCAGCTTAGGGGGACCCAACTCCTACGTGCAGTACTTC	CASSLGGPNSYVQYF
many	TRBV6-2/TRBV6-3	TRBD1	TRBJ1-2	TGTGCCAGCAGCATTTCCAGGGGGTCGGACTATGGCTACACCTTC	CASSISRGSDYGYTF
-	TRBV15	-	TRBJ2-7	TGTGCCACCAGCAGAGAGATCTACTCCTACGAGCAGTACTTC	CATSREIYSYEQYF
many	TRBV30	-	TRBJ1-1	TGTGCCTGGAGTCCCAGCAACACTGAAGCTTTCTTT	CAWSPSNTEAFF
-	TRBV5-4	-	TRBJ1-6	TGTGCCAGCAGCTCCTACAGGGACTCGACGTCACCCCTCCACTTT	CASSSYRDSTSPLHF
-	TRBV19	-	TRBJ1-1	TGTGCCACAGGGCCCACCGAAGCTTTCTTT	CATGPTEAFF
few	TRBV5-1	-	TRBJ1-2	TGCGCCAGCAGCTTGGAGCGTGCTAACTATGGCTACACCTTC	CASSLERANYGYTF
many	TRBV9	-	TRBJ2-3	TGTGCCAGCAGCGTCCTCGGCGGGGAGGATACGCAGTATTTT	CASSVLGGEDTQYF
-	TRBV9	-	TRBJ2-7	TGTGCCAGCAGCGTTCGTGGGGGTATCAACGAGCAGTACTTC	CASSVRGGINEQYF
-	TRBV12-3/TRBV12-4	-	TRBJ2-7	TGTGCCAGCAGTTGGGGACAAGGAGTATACGAGCAGTACTTC	CASSWGQGVYEQYF
-	TRBV20-1	-	TRBJ1-6	TGCAGTGCCCATGACAGGCGAGATAATTCACCCCTCCACTTT	CSAHDRRDNSPLHF
-	TRBV24-1	TRBD1	TRBJ2-1	TGTGCCACCAGTGATGGTACGACAGGGACCTACAATGAGCAGTTCTTC	CATSDGTTGTYNEQFF
-	TRBV5-1	TRBD2	TRBJ2-5	TGCGCCAGCAGCTTACGCCTAGCGGGAGGTGCGGAGACCCAGTACTTC	CASSLRLAGGAETQYF
-	TRBV7-2	-	TRBJ1-2	TGTGCCAGCAGCTTGGGGTCGATGACCCAAGACGGCGGCTACACCTTC	CASSLGSMTQDGGYTF
-	TRBV27	-	TRBJ1-2	TGTGCCAGCAGCATGGGAGATACCTATGGCTACACCTTC	CASSMGDTYGYTF
-	TRBV7-6	TRBD1	TRBJ2-7	TGTGCCAGCAGTCCGGGACAGGCCCCATACGGAAGGTCCTACGAGCAGTACTTC	CASSPGQAPYGRSYEQYF
many	TRBV10-3	-	TRBJ2-7	TGTGCCATCAGTGAAGCGTACGAGCAGTACTTC	CAISEAYEQYF
-	TRBV9	-	TRBJ2-5	TGTGCCAGCAGCGTAGGAACTACGGGGGGCAACCAAGAGACCCAGTACTTC	CASSVGTTGGNQETQYF
-	TRBV5-5	-	TRBJ2-7	TGTGCCAGCAGCTTGGAAATCGGGATGGCGGCCTACGAGCAGTACTTC	CASSLEIGMAAYEQYF
many	TRBV20-1	-	TRBJ1-1	TGCAGTGCGGAGGACATTAGAACTGAAGCTTTCTTT	CSAEDIRTEAFF
-	TRBV19	TRBD2	TRBJ2-3	TGTGCCAGTAACGCACTAGCGGGGGGGCATACAGATACGCAGTATTTT	CASNALAGGHTDTQYF